This entry is about one TCR beta chain. This sample is drawn from a study of Ad26.COV2.S vaccination and SARS-CoV-2 variants. Method: immunoSEQ multiplex PCR; TCRdb's copy keeps in-frame clones and lacks some. The sample lists around 300,000 clones, approximately 87% seen once, with around 5.5% in the top ten. Noted treatment: roughly 20 received Ad26.COV2.S at low or high dose, single or two shots; 5 received placebo; per-sample allocation not given. Collection of the samples took place on day 63 after the first injection of vaccine or placebo. CDR3 length equals 13 residues. V was clipped by 3 bases and J by 5 bases, with 10 bases between them.

This specimen was peripheral blood, taken in a trial of Ad26.COV2.S vaccine versus placebo. The chain has TRBV12-3 or TRBV12-4 and TRBJ2-5; no definite D call. The receptor's source is a person aged 18-65 years who received the Ad26.COV2.S COVID-19 vaccine or a placebo. The CDR3 loop reads CASSFSVKETQYF. The CDR3 DNA sequence: TGTGCCAGCAGTTTCTCGGTGAAGGAGACCCAGTACTTC.